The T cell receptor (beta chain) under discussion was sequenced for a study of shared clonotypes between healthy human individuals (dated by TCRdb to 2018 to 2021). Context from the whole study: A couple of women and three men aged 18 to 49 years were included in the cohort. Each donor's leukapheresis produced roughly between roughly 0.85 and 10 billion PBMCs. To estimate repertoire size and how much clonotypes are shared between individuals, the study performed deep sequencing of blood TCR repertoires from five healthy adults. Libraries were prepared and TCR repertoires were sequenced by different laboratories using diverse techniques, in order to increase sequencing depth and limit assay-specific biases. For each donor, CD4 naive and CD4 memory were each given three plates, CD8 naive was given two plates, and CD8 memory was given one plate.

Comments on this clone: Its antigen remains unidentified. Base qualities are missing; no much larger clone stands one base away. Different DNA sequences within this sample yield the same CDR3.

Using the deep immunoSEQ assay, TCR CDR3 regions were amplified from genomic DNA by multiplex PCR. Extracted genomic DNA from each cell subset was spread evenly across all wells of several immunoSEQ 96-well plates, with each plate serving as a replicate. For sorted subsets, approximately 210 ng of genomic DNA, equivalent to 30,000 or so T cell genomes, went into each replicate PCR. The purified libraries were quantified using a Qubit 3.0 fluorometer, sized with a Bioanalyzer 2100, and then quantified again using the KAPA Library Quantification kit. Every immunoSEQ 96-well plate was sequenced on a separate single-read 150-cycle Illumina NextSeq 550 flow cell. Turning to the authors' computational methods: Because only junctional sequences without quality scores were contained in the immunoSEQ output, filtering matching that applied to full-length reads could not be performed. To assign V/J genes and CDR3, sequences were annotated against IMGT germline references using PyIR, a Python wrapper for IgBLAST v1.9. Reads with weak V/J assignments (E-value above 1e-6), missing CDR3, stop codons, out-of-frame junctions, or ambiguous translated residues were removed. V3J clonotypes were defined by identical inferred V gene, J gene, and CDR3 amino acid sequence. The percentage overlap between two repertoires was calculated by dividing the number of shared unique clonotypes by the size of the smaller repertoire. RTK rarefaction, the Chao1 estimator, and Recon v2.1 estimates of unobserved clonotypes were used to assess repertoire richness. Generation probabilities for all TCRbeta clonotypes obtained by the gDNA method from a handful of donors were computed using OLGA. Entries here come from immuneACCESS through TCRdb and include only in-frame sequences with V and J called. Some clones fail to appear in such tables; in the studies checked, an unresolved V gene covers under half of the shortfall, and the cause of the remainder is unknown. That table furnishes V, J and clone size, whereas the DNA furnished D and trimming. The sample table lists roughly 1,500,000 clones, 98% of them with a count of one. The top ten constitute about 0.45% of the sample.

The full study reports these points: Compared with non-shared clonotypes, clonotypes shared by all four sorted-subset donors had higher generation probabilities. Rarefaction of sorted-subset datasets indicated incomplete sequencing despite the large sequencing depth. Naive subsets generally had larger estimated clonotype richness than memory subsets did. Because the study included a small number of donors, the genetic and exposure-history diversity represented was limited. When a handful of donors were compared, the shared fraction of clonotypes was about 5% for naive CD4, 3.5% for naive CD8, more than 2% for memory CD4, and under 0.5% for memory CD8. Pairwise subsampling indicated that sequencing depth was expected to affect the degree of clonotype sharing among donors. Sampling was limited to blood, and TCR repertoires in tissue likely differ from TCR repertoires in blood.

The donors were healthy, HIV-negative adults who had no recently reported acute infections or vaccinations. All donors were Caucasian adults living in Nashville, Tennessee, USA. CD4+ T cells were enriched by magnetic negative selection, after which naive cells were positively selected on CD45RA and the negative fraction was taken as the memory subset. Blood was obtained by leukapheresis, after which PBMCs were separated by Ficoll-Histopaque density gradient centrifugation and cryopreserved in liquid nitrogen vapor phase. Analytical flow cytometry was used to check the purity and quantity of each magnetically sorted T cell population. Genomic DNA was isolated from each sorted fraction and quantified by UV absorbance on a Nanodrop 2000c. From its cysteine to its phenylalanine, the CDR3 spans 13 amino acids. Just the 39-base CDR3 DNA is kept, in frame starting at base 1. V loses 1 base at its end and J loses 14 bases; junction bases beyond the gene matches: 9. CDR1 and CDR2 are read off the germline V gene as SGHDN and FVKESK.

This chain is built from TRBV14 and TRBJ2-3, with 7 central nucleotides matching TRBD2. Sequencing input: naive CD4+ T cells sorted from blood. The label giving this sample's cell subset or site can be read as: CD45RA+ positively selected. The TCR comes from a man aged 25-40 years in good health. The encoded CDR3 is CASSQVVGGTPYF. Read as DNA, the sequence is TGTGCCAGCAGCCAAGTGGTGGGAGGGACCCCGTATTTT. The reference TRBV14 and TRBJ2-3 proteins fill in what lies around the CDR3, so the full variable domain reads EAGVTQFPSHSVIEKGQTVTLRCDPISGHDNLYWYRRVMGKEIKFLLHFVKESKQDESGMPNNRFLAERTGGTYSTLKVQPAELEDSGVYFCASSQVVGGTPYFGPGTRLTVL.